This entry concerns a single TCR beta chain. Its antigen is still unknown. No much larger clonotype is one base removed from it; base qualities were not supplied. The source of the sample is a study of T cell responses to AZD1222 COVID-19 vaccine (dated by TCRdb to the early 2020s). With respect to the entire study: AZD1222 recipients with second doses at about 4 weeks or about 12 weeks were pooled, because spike-specific TCR depth and breadth did not differ between schedules. TCR sequencing covered fewer than 250 trial participants: approximately 200 given two doses of AZD1222 and 26 given two doses of MenACWY control vaccine. Trial participants were enrolled into age subgroups of 18-55, 56-69 and 70-plus years, which contained approximately 150, 28 and 58 TCR-sequenced participants, respectively.

CDR1 and CDR2 are drawn from the germline V gene (reference sequence): LNHDA, SQIVND. The V and J ends are trimmed by 6 bases and 7 bases, leaving 28 bases between them. From its cysteine to its phenylalanine, the CDR3 spans 18 amino acids. The read is trimmed to its CDR3 DNA, 54 bases read in frame from base 1. This specimen's time point label, interpreted: baseline before first vaccination. The vaccinee samples were drawn from two UK trials, COV001 and COV002, one of which was a single-blind randomized controlled phase 2/3 trial testing AZD1222 (ChAdOx1 nCoV-19) in healthy adults. For TCRbeta chain sequencing, PBMC samples were collected from trial participants at day 0 and at day 28 after the second dose. The CDR3 regions of human TCRbeta chains were analyzed by immunosequencing. The paper's processing steps were these. TCRs in the repertoires were compared against a reference library of SARS-CoV-2-specific TCRs that had been generated with the MIRA antigen-specificity platform. Breadth meant the fraction of unique TCRs that were SARS-CoV-2-associated, whereas depth meant the fraction of total T cells that were SARS-CoV-2-associated. Using the MIRA data, each spike-specific TCR was mapped to the spike region that the TCR reacts to and placed in a CD4 or CD8 class. Log10-transformed breadth and depth values were compared by one-way ANOVA with Sidak's multiple comparisons tests. TCRdb stores this immuneACCESS table with in-frame sequences only. Part of the clones is absent; in the studies checked, under half of the shortfall reflects unresolved V genes, and no reason is known for the rest. The V and J calls and clone size are taken from that table; D and trimming were inferred from the DNA. The sample profile shows 90,000 to 120,000 clones; about 90% of them were found once. The top ten constitute roughly a fifth of the sample.

What the research found in general, with its limitations: Most participants were white British and females outnumbered males, and the authors suggested that clonal diversity may have been underestimated. The vaccine-associated CD4 TCRs covered the entire spike protein, and the dominant responses fell in regions 160-218 and 743-854. Nearly half of unique spike-specific TCRs reportedly recognized epitopes outside regions mutated in the B.1.351 and B.1.1.7 variants. Conclusions about previously exposed vaccinees are limited because only a handful of AZD1222 recipients were SARS-CoV-2 seropositive at baseline. In the small 56-69-year group, the increase in depth fell short of significance, most likely because of low power. A significant rise in spike-specific TCR breadth and depth was observed after two AZD1222 doses relative to day 0 and relative to MenACWY recipients. No day 14 peak-response samples were available, so repertoires were characterized only after the peak T cell response.

The chain uses TRBV19 and TRBJ2-1; the D gene assignment is perhaps TRBD1 or TRBD2, with each matching 5 bases. The sample in question was peripheral blood, obtained on day 0 of AZD1222 vaccination. The origin of this receptor is an adult in good health. The sequenced DNA: TGTGCCAGTAGACGAGCAACCACCGGGCCCAGCAGGGAGAATGAGCAGTTCTTC. It specifies CASRRATTGPSRENEQFF.